The 30 T cell receptor beta chains below were found in one sample sequenced in a study of cytomegalovirus exposure and HLA in healthy donors. Researchers ran the PCR with 60 Vbeta and 13 Jbeta primers. Assay: immunoSEQ multiplex PCR; the TCRdb copy retains only in-frame clones and omits some. This sample has some 150,000 clones, with about 80% found just once. Sequencing was carried out using PBMCs. All receptors come from a woman between 35 and 50 years old in good health and CMV-seronegative.

There are a few counts of this clone. The genes are TRBV2 and TRBJ1-4; 10 bases fit TRBD1. Trimming at V came to 4 bases and at J to 8 bases, leaving 4 bases not matched to a gene. The germline CDR1 and CDR2 sequences are SNHLY and FYNNEI. The CDR3 has 14 amino acids. CDR3 sequence: CASSGDRGREKLFF. The CDR3 DNA follows: TGTGCCAGCAGTGGGGACAGGGGCAGGGAAAAACTGTTTTTT.

The chain recombines TRBV5-6 with TRBJ1-3, with 9 bases identical to TRBD1. Per the germline V gene, CDR1 is SGHDT and CDR2 is YYEEEE. With V trimmed by 4 bases and J by 0 bases, 11 bases remained unmatched. This CDR3 spans 18 amino acids. DNA for the CDR3: TGTGCCAGCAGCCCACCACCGGGACAGGGATACTCTGGAAACACCATATATTTT. This encodes CASSPPPGQGYSGNTIYF.

This chain joins TRBV2 and TRBJ2-7; the match to TRBD1 covers 10 bases. The ends lost 6 bases at V and 4 bases at J; junction bases unmatched: 3. Per germline, CDR1 SNHLY and CDR2 FYNNEI. The CDR3 sequence is 13 residues long. CDR3 amino acids: CASSADRGYEQYF. The CDR3 bases are TGTGCCAGCAGCGCGGACAGGGGGTACGAGCAGTACTTC.

The gene calls are TRBV10-3 and TRBJ1-2, with D perhaps TRBD1 (5 bases). Trimming took off 2 bases at V and 2 bases at J, with 12 bases between the two ends. The CDR3 loop spans 15 amino acids. From germline, CDR1 is ENHRY and CDR2 SYGVKD. The DNA for the CDR3 is TGTGCCATCAGTGAGCCCGGGGGGGTGAACTATGGCTACACCTTC. Translated, it gives CAISEPGGVNYGYTF.

The chain combines TRBV5-1 with TRBJ2-2, with 8 bases lining up with TRBD2. The germline V gene has CDR1 SGHRS and CDR2 YFSETQ. V lost 0 bases and J lost 4; bases outside the gene matches: 2. The CDR3 is 15 residues long. CDR3 amino acids: CASSLDGTSTGELFF. Here the CDR3 DNA reads TGCGCCAGCAGCTTGGACGGGACTAGCACCGGGGAGCTGTTTTTT.

The gene calls are TRBV27 and TRBJ1-5; a possible D gene is TRBD1 (6 bases). Between the trimmed V and J ends, which lost 3 bases and 6 bases, there was a span of 9 bases. The germline V gene encodes CDR1 MNHEY and CDR2 SMNVEV (reference sequence). This CDR3 has 13 residues. This CDR3 reads CASSFTGPQPQHF. CDR3 coding DNA: TGTGCCAGCAGTTTTACAGGGCCTCAGCCCCAGCATTTT.

The V call is TRBV19, the J call TRBJ2-3; TRBD1 aligns across 7 bases. V shed 5 bases and J 1 base; nucleotides not matched to a gene: 6. CDR1 is LNHDA and CDR2 is SQIVND in the germline V gene (reference sequence). This CDR3 region has 15 residues. The CDR3 nucleotides read TGTGCCAGTAGTCACGACAGGGCTGGCACAGATACGCAGTATTTT. It encodes CASSHDRAGTDTQYF.

The chain is built from TRBV28 and TRBJ2-7; D may be TRBD2 (6 bases). V lost 6 bases and J lost 2, with 11 bases in between. This CDR3 spans 13 amino acids. Germline loops: CDR1 MDHEN, CDR2 SYDVKM. The DNA for the CDR3 is TGTGCCAGCAGGGGCGGGGAAACCTACGAGCAGTACTTC. Translating it yields CASRGGETYEQYF.

The chain has TRBV6-4 and TRBJ2-7; 10 bases line up with TRBD2. V shed 7 bases, J shed 6 bases, and the junction held 21 bases outside the gene matches. The CDR3 length is 18 residues. CDR1 is MRHNA, CDR2 SNTAGT, per germline. The CDR3 here is CASTPEKPSGRKAGEQYF. The CDR3 bases are TGTGCCAGCACCCCGGAGAAGCCTAGCGGGAGAAAGGCAGGCGAGCAGTACTTC.

This rearrangement joins TRBV28 to TRBJ1-1; D is possibly TRBD1 (6 bases). CDR1 and CDR2 (germline): MDHEN, SYDVKM. The V end lost 2 bases, the J end lost 11 bases, and 12 bases lay between the germline ends. This CDR3 region has 12 residues. Here the CDR3 reads CASSLPPQGAFF. The CDR3 coding sequence is TGTGCCAGCAGTTTACCCCCCCAGGGGGCTTTCTTT.

The chain couples TRBV28 to TRBJ1-5, with 10 bases that match TRBD1. The CDR3 totals 14 residues. V lost 6 bases to trimming and J lost 3 bases; unmatched junction nucleotides: 2. Germline V gene sequence: CDR1 MDHEN, CDR2 SYDVKM. The CDR3 nucleotides are TGTGCCAGCAGGGGACAGGGGAACAATCAGCCCCAGCATTTT. Its protein product is CASRGQGNNQPQHF.

This clone turned up a few times. The genes are TRBV10-3 and TRBJ2-3; 11 nucleotides align to TRBD2. Germline CDR1 and CDR2: ENHRY and SYGVKD. V dropped 5 bases and J dropped 3; count of bases not matched to a gene: 4. The CDR3 covers 15 residues. Here the CDR3 DNA reads TGTGCCATCAGTCAGGGACTAGCGGTAACAGATACGCAGTATTTT. As protein: CAISQGLAVTDTQYF.

The chain joins TRBV6-1 to TRBJ2-7; 9 bases match TRBD1. The V gene end was trimmed by 3 bases and the J gene end by 5 bases; junction bases not matched to a gene: 11. Germline loops: CDR1 MNHNS, CDR2 SASEGT. This CDR3 has 16 amino acids. This chain's CDR3 is CASSDYSGTGLNEQYF. The CDR3, as DNA: TGTGCCAGCAGTGATTACTCCGGGACAGGGTTGAACGAGCAGTACTTC.

The CDR3 coding sequence is TGTGCCAGCAGCGTGGGACAGGGGAGTCACATATATTTT. It encodes CASSVGQGSHIYF. This chain joins TRBV5-6 and TRBJ1-3; 10 positions agree with TRBD1. CDR3 length: 13 residues. Germline assignment: CDR1 SGHDT and CDR2 YYEEEE. V lost 4 bases, J lost 12 bases, and 7 bases stayed unmatched.

This clone appeared a few times. This chain joins TRBV5-1 and TRBJ2-2, with 8 nucleotides matching TRBD1. Trimming removed 3 bases from V and 4 bases from J; junction bases left unmatched: 11. The CDR3 spans 17 residues. Germline V gene lookup returns CDR1 SGHRS and CDR2 YFSETQ. The CDR3 sequence is CASSSRGRGPGTGELFF. In DNA, the CDR3 is TGCGCCAGCAGCTCCCGGGGCAGGGGGCCCGGCACCGGGGAGCTGTTTTTT.

As DNA, the CDR3 is TGTGCCAGCAGCGAACGGGACAGGGAGGGCAATCAGCCCCAGCATTTT. It translates to CASSERDREGNQPQHF. The genes are TRBV21-1 and TRBJ1-5; TRBD1, as called in the table, went unchecked against the DNA. TRBV21-1 is described as a pseudogene. This CDR3 comprises 16 residues.

The V and J genes are TRBV7-9 and TRBJ1-2; D gene uncertain. V was pared by 5 bases and J by 3 bases, with 10 bases between. Germline-derived CDR1 and CDR2 are SEHNR and FQNEAQ (reference sequence). This CDR3 contains 13 residues. CDR3 sequence reads: CASSGQVYYGYTF. The CDR3 bases are TGTGCCAGCAGCGGGCAGGTTTACTATGGCTACACCTTC.

The genes are TRBV30 and TRBJ1-2; D is uncertain. The CDR3 contains 14 residues. Trimming left V 1 base short and J 0 bases short, with 9 bases between. Germline V CDR1 and CDR2: GTSNPN, SVGIG (reference sequence). The CDR3 DNA follows: TGTGCCTGGAGTGGTTTGGCCGCTAACTATGGCTACACCTTC. Translated: CAWSGLAANYGYTF.

CDR3 region: CASSQPVRIDPYEQYF. The CDR3 DNA reads as TGCGCCAGCAGTCAGCCCGTCAGGATAGACCCCTACGAGCAGTACTTC. This chain joins TRBV23-1 and TRBJ2-7; no firm D call. TRBV23-1 is placed among ORFs of uncertain function. V was cut by 3 bases and J by 2 bases, with 17 bases left in between. The CDR3 consists of 16 residues.

In this sample, this clone turned up a few times. The chain combines TRBV5-5 with TRBJ1-4; 7 positions match TRBD1. Per the germline V gene, CDR1 is SGHKS and CDR2 is YYEKEE (reference sequence). This CDR3 is 14 amino acids long. The junction had 6 bases not matched to a gene; V was cut back by 3 bases and J by 7 bases. The CDR3 nucleotides are TGTGCCAGCAGCTCGGGAGGGACAGCTGAAAAACTGTTTTTT. It is translated as CASSSGGTAEKLFF.

This chain's CDR3 is CASSEYRTGAYNEQFF. The CDR3 DNA is TGTGCCAGCAGTGAATATCGGACAGGGGCCTACAATGAGCAGTTCTTC. This chain joins TRBV6-1 and TRBJ2-1; 9 positions agree with TRBD1. Germline V CDR1 and CDR2: MNHNS, SASEGT. V was pared by 2 bases and J by 2 bases, with 4 bases of the junction left unmatched. This CDR3 has 16 residues.

This chain uses TRBV2 with TRBJ2-3; 8 bases are a match to TRBD2. Trimming at V came to 4 bases and at J to 4 bases, leaving 4 bases not matched to a gene. Germline V CDR1 and CDR2: SNHLY, FYNNEI. The CDR3 is 14 residues long. Here the CDR3 reads CASSVDSGADTQYF. The CDR3 region has the DNA TGTGCCAGCAGTGTGGATAGCGGGGCAGATACGCAGTATTTT. The complete variable domain, with remaining parts taken from reference TRBV2 and TRBJ2-3, reads EPEVTQTPSHQVTQMGQEVILRCVPISNHLYFYWYRQILGQKVEFLVSFYNNEISEKSEIFDDQFSVERPDGSNFTLKIRSTKLEDSAMYFCASSVDSGADTQYFGPGTRLTVL.

The chain has TRBV7-6 and TRBJ2-3, with 7 bases fitting TRBD2. Germline lookup yields CDR1 SGHVS and CDR2 FNYEAQ. The CDR3 loop spans 15 amino acids. Unmatched junction bases numbered 8, after V lost 5 bases and J lost 3 bases. CDR3 sequence reads: CASSGIDGRTDTQYF. Here the CDR3 DNA reads TGTGCCAGCAGCGGCATAGACGGGAGGACAGATACGCAGTATTTT.

The chain couples TRBV7-8 to TRBJ2-1, with TRBD2 matching 15 bases. This CDR3 is built from 17 residues. With V trimmed by 5 bases and J by 3 bases, 5 bases remained unmatched. Germline CDR1 is SGHVS and CDR2 is FQNEAQ. The CDR3 reads CASSPGGLAGGYNEQFF. The DNA for the CDR3 is TGTGCCAGCAGCCCGGGGGGACTAGCGGGGGGCTACAATGAGCAGTTCTTC.

The sample holds a few counts of this clone. The chain uses TRBV5-4 and TRBJ1-1; D is possibly TRBD1 (5 bases). V lost 0 bases and J lost 0, with 9 bases in between. Germline assignment: CDR1 SGHNT and CDR2 YYREEE (reference sequence). The CDR3 is 15 residues long. The DNA of the CDR3 is TGTGCCAGCAGCTTGGCGGGGGGAGTGAACACTGAAGCTTTCTTT. Translating it yields CASSLAGGVNTEAFF.

The gene calls are TRBV15 and TRBJ2-5; D is possibly TRBD1 (6 bases). V dropped 1 base and J dropped 5 bases, with 11 bases sitting between them. The germline gives CDR1 LNHNV, CDR2 YYDKDF (reference sequence). The CDR3 is 14 amino acids. The CDR3 DNA follows: TGTGCCACCAGCAGAGGTGGGGGCCGGGAGACCCAGTACTTC. This translates into CATSRGGGRETQYF.

The chain is built from TRBV11-2 and TRBJ1-1; perhaps TRBD1 as D (6 bases). Trimming left V 2 bases short and J 0 bases short, with 10 bases between. CDR1 is SGHAT and CDR2 is FQNNGV in the germline V gene. The CDR3 runs 15 residues. The CDR3 spells CASSLRGGMNTEAFF. CDR3 bases: TGTGCCAGCAGCTTACGGGGGGGCATGAACACTGAAGCTTTCTTT.

This clone came up once. This chain links TRBV7-9 with TRBJ2-7; perhaps TRBD1 as D (6 bases). CDR1 SEHNR and CDR2 FQNEAQ come from the germline V gene (reference sequence). The CDR3 is made up of 14 amino acids. The ends were cut back, 4 bases at V and 2 bases at J, with 12 bases in the middle. The CDR3 is CASSSRTVAYEQYF. The CDR3 bases are TGTGCCAGCAGCTCCCGGACAGTCGCCTACGAGCAGTACTTC.

The chain has TRBV6-6 and TRBJ2-7; TRBD1 matches 8 bases. With 7 bases clipped from V and 1 base from J, the junction kept 3 bases outside the gene matches. Germline lookup yields CDR1 MNHNY and CDR2 SVGAGI (reference sequence). The CDR3 totals 13 residues. CDR3 residues: CASNDRGSYEQYF. Written as DNA, the CDR3 is TGTGCCAGCAACGACAGGGGTTCCTACGAGCAGTACTTC.

This clone showed up just a few times. The J gene is TRBJ1-3, the V gene TRBV6-1; D call uncertain. V lost 2 bases to trimming and J lost 5 bases, with 10 bases between them. This CDR3 contains 14 residues. The germline V gene has CDR1 MNHNS and CDR2 SASEGT. CDR3 region: CASSELVSRNTIYF. CDR3 sequence (DNA): TGTGCCAGCAGTGAATTGGTCAGTAGAAACACCATATATTTT.